This TCR beta chain was found in a study of T cells in Graves' hyperthyroidism and ophthalmopathy. Subjects with ophthalmopathy showed a Clinical Activity Score no lower than 3, a NOSPECS grade no lower than 4, and a duration shorter than 3 months. Diagnoses rested on clinical symptoms, serum thyroxine and TRAb, thyroid ultrasound and orbital computed tomography. The CDR3 is 16 residues long. Germline assignment: CDR1 SGHAT and CDR2 FQNNGV. This clonotype was found many times. Mismatch with germline at one junction end may stem from a read error. It was RNA transcripts that yielded the amplified TCR beta CDR3 regions. Initially, a first-round RT-PCR of the TCR CDR3 employed the HTBI primer set. TCRdb ran MiXCR on the multiplex PCR reads and lists one entry per CDR3 protein. The sample carries about 400,000 distinct CDR3 sequences, 11% to 15% recorded once.

The sequenced sample consisted of blood. The TCR comes from a man over 45 with Graves' ophthalmopathy. The J gene is TRBJ2-7, the V gene TRBV11-2; D perhaps matches TRBD2 (5 bases). The CDR3 region has the DNA TGTGCCGGCAGCTTATTGGGAGTGACCCTCTCCTACGAGCAGTACTTC. Translated: CAGSLLGVTLSYEQYF.